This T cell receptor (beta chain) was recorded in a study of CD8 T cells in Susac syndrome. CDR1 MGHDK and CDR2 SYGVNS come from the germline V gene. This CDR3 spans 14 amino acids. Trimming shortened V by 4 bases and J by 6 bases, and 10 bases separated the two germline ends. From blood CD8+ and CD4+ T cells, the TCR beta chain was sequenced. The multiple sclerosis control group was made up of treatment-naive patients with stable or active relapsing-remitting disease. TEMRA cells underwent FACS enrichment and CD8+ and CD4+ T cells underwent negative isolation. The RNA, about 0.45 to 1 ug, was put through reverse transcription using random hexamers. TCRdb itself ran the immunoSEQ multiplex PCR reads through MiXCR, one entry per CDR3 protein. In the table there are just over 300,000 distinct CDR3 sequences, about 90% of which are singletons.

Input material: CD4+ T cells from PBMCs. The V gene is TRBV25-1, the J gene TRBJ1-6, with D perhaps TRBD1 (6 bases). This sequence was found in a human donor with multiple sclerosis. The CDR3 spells CASSGNRVNSPLHF. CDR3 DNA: TGTGCCAGCAGTGGGAACAGGGTTAATTCACCCCTCCACTTT.